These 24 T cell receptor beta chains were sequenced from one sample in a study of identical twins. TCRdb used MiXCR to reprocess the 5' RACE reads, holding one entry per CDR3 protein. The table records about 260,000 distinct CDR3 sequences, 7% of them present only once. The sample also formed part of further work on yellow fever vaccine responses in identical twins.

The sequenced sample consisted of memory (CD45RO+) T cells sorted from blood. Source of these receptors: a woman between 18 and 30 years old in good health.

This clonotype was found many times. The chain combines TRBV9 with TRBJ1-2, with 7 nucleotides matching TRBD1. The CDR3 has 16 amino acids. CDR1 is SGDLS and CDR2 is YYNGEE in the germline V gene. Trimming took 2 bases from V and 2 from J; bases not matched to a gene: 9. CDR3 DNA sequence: TGTGCCAGCAGCGTCGCCGGGACAGACACGAACTATGGCTACACCTTC. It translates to CASSVAGTDTNYGYTF.

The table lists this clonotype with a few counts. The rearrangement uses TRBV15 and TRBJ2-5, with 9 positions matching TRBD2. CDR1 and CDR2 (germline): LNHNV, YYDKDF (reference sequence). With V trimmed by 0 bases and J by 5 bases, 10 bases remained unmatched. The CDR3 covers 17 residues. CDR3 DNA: TGTGCCACCAGCAGAGATTTTCGCGGGAGGGCCAGGGAGACCCAGTACTTC. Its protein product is CATSRDFRGRARETQYF.

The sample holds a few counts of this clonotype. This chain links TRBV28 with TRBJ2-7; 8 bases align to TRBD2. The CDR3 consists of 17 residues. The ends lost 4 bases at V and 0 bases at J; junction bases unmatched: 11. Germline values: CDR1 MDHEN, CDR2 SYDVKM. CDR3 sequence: CASSSGPGGARSYEQYF. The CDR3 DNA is TGTGCCAGCAGTTCCGGCCCCGGGGGGGCCCGCTCCTACGAGCAGTACTTC. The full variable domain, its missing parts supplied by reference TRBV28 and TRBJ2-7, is DVKVTQSSRYLVKRTGEKVFLECVQDMDHENMFWYRQDPGLGLRLIYFSYDVKMKEKGDIPEGYSVSREKKERFSLILESASTNQTSMYLCASSSGPGGARSYEQYFGPGTRLTVT.

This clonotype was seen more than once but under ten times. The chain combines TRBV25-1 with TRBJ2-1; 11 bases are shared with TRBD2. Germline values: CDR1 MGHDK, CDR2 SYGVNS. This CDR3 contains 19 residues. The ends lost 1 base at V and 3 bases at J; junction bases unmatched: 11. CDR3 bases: TGTGCCAGCAGTGAATTCCGTAGCGGGAGGGCCTCCATCTACAATGAGCAGTTCTTC. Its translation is CASSEFRSGRASIYNEQFF.

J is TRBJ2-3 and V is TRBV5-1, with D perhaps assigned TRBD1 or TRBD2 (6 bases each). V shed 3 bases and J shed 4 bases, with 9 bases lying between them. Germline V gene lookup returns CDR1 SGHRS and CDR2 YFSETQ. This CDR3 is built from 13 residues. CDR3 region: CASSYREADTQYF. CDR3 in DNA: TGCGCCAGCAGCTACAGGGAGGCAGATACGCAGTATTTT.

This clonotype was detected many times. The CDR3 spells CSVEEGLRNTEAFF. CDR3 nucleotides: TGCAGCGTTGAAGAAGGACTGAGGAACACTGAAGCTTTCTTT. The rearrangement links TRBV29-1 to TRBJ1-1; no clear D gene. The V end was cut by 0 bases, the J end by 1 base, with 9 bases between. The V gene's germline CDR1 is SQVTM and CDR2 ANQGSEA. This CDR3 has 14 amino acids.

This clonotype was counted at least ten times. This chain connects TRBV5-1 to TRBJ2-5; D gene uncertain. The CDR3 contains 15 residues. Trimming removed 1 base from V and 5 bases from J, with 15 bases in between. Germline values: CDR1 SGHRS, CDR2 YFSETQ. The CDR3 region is CASSLLATLGETQYF. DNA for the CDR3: TGCGCCAGCAGCTTGTTGGCCACCTTGGGGGAGACCCAGTACTTC.

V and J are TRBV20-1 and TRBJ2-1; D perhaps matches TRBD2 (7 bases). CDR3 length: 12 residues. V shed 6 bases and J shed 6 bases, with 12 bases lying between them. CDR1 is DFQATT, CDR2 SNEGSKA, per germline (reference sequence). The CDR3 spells CSAGGGGNEQFF. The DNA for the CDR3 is TGCAGTGCAGGGGGAGGGGGCAATGAGCAGTTCTTC.

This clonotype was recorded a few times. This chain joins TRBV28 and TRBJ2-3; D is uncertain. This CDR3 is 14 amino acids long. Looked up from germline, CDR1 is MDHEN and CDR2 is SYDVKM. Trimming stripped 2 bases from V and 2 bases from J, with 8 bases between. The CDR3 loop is CASSLGPNTDTQYF. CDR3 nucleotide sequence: TGTGCCAGCAGTTTAGGGCCCAACACAGATACGCAGTATTTT.

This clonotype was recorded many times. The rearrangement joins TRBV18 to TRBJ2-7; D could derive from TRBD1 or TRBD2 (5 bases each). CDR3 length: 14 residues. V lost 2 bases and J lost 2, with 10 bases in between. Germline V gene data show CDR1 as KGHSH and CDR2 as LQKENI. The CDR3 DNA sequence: TGTGCCAGCTCACCATTGAGAGGGGCCTACGAGCAGTACTTC. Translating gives CASSPLRGAYEQYF.

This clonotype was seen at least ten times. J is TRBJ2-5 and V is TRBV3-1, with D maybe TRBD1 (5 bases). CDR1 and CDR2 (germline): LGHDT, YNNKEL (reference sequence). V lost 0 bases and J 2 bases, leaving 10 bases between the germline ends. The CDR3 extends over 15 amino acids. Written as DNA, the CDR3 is TGTGCCAGCAGCCAAGATGAGAACAGGCAAGAGACCCAGTACTTC. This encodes CASSQDENRQETQYF.

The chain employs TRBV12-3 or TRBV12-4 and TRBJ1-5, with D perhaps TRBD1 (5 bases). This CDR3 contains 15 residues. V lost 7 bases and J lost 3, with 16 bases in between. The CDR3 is CASKRSGGPNQPQHF. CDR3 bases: TGTGCCAGCAAAAGATCGGGGGGACCCAATCAGCCCCAGCATTTT.

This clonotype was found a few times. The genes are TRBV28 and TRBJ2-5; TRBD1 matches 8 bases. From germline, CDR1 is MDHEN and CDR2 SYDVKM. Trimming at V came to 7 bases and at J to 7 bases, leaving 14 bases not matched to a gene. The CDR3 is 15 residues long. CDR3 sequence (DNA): TGTGCCAGCATCGATAACAAGGGACAGGCTCTGACCCAGTACTTC. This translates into CASIDNKGQALTQYF.

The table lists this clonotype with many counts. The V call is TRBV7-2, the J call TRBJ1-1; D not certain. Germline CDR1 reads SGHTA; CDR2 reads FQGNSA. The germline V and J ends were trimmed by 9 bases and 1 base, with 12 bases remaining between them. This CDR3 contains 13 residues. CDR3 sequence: CASARVGNTEAFF. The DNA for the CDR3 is TGTGCCAGTGCTCGGGTCGGGAACACTGAAGCTTTCTTT.

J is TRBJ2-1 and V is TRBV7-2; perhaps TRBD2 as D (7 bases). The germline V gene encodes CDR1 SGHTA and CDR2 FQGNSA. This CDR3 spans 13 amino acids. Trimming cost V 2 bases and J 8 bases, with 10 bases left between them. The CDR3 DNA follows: TGTGCCAGCAGCTTAAAGGGGGGGGATGAGCAGTTCTTC. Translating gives CASSLKGGDEQFF.

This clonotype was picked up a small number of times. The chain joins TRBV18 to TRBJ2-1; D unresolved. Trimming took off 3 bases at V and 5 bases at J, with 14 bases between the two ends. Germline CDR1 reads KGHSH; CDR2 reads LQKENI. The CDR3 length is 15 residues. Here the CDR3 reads CASSPGGQVNNEQFF. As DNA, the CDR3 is TGTGCCAGCTCACCCGGTGGTCAGGTGAACAATGAGCAGTTCTTC. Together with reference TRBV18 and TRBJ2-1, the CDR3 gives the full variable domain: NAGVMQNPRHLVRRRGQEARLRCSPMKGHSHVYWYRQLPEEGLKFMVYLQKENIIDESGMPKERFSAEFPKEGPSILRIQQVVRGDSAAYFCASSPGGQVNNEQFFGPGTRLTVL.

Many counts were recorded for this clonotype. As DNA, the CDR3 is TGTGCCACTCGCAACTTCCACAATGAGCAGTTCTTC. The encoded protein is CATRNFHNEQFF. The chain is built from TRBV6-5 and TRBJ2-1, with D uncertain. V was shortened by 10 bases and J by 5 bases, with 12 bases between the two germline ends. There are 12 residues in the CDR3. Germline CDR1 MNHEY, CDR2 SVGAGI.

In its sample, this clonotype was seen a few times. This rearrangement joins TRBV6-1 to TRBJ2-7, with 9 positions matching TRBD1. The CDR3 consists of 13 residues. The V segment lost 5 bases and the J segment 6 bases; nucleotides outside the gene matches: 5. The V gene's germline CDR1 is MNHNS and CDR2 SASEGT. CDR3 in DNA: TGTGCCAGCAGTCAGGGGACAGGGACCGAGCAGTACTTC. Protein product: CASSQGTGTEQYF.

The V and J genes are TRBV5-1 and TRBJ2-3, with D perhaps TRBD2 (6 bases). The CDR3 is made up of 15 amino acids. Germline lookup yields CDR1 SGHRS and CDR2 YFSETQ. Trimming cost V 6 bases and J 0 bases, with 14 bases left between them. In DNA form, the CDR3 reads TGCGCCAGCAACCTTGGGGGGAAAAGCACAGATACGCAGTATTTT. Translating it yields CASNLGGKSTDTQYF.

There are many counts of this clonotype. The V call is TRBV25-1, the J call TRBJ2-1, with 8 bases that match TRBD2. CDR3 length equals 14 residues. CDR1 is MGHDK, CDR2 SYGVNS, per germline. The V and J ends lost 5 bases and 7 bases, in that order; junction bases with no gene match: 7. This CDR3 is CASSRGLDRNEQFF. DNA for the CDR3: TGTGCCAGCAGTAGGGGACTAGATCGTAATGAGCAGTTCTTC.

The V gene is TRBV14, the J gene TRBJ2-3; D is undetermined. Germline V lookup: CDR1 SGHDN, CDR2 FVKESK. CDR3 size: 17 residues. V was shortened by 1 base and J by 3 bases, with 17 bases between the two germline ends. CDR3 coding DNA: TGTGCCAGCAGCCAAGTTTCTGCTAAGTCAATTACAGATACGCAGTATTTT. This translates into CASSQVSAKSITDTQYF. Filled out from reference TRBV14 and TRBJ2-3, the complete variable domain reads EAGVTQFPSHSVIEKGQTVTLRCDPISGHDNLYWYRRVMGKEIKFLLHFVKESKQDESGMPNNRFLAERTGGTYSTLKVQPAELEDSGVYFCASSQVSAKSITDTQYFGPGTRLTVL.

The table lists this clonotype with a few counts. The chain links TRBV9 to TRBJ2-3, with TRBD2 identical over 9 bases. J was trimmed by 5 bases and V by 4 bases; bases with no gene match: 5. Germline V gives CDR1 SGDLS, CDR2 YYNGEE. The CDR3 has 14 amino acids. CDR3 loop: CASSPSGNLDTQYF. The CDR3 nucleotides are TGTGCCAGCAGCCCTAGCGGGAACTTAGATACGCAGTATTTT.

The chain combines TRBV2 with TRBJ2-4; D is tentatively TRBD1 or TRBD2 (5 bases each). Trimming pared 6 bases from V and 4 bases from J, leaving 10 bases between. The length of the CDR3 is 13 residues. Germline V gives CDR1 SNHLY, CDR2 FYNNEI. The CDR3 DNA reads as TGTGCCAGCAGAGGGGACGGAAAAAACATTCAGTACTTC. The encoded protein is CASRGDGKNIQYF.

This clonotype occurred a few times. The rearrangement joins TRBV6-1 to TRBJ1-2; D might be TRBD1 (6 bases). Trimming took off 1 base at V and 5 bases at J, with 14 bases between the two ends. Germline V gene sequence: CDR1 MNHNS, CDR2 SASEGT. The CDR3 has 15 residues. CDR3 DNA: TGTGCCAGCAGTGAAGGATACACAGGGACTTATGGCTACACCTTC. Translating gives CASSEGYTGTYGYTF.